Listed here are 20 T cell receptor beta chains from one sample, sequenced in a study of blood T cell repertoires in COVID-19. Sequencing used immunoSEQ multiplex PCR; TCRdb keeps in-frame clones, though not all of them. The sample has 100,000 to 150,000 clones, around 84% seen once. Source material: PBMCs or T cells enriched from blood (not recorded which). Every receptor here comes from a middle-aged man with acute COVID-19.

The chain is built from TRBV29-1 and TRBJ1-1; 7 bases are a match to TRBD1. Germline values: CDR1 SQVTM, CDR2 ANQGSEA. V shed 7 bases, J shed 4 bases, and the junction held 9 bases outside the gene matches. CDR3 length equals 13 residues. CDR3 residues: CSAGQELSTEAFF. CDR3 in DNA: TGCAGCGCTGGACAGGAATTGAGCACTGAAGCTTTCTTT.

The CDR3 sequence: CASIARGGADTGELFF. The DNA for the CDR3 is TGTGCCAGCATTGCCCGGGGGGGGGCGGACACCGGGGAGCTGTTTTTT. V is TRBV27 and J is TRBJ2-2; 8 positions match TRBD2. The CDR3 runs 16 residues. J lost 3 bases, V lost 7 bases, and 10 bases had no gene match. CDR1 MNHEY and CDR2 SMNVEV come from the germline V gene (reference sequence).

This clone was seen once. The chain uses TRBV18 and TRBJ2-1; 7 bases line up with TRBD1. V lost 2 bases and J lost 5; bases outside the gene matches: 6. The germline V gene has CDR1 KGHSH and CDR2 LQKENI. The CDR3 is made up of 15 amino acids. CDR3 in DNA: TGTGCCAGCTCACCAGTGACAGGGCCGGACAATGAGCAGTTCTTC. Translating gives CASSPVTGPDNEQFF. The whole variable domain, remainder taken from reference TRBV18 and TRBJ2-1, is NAGVMQNPRHLVRRRGQEARLRCSPMKGHSHVYWYRQLPEEGLKFMVYLQKENIIDESGMPKERFSAEFPKEGPSILRIQQVVRGDSAAYFCASSPVTGPDNEQFFGPGTRLTVL.

V is TRBV19 and J is TRBJ1-3; the D is unclear. The CDR3 has 15 amino acids. Germline lookup yields CDR1 LNHDA and CDR2 SQIVND (reference sequence). Trimming cost V 5 bases and J 0 bases, with 11 bases left between them. The CDR3 loop is CASSPTSHSGNTIYF. The CDR3 coding sequence is TGTGCCAGTAGTCCGACAAGTCACTCTGGAAACACCATATATTTT.

In DNA form, the CDR3 reads TGTGCCAGCAGCCCATGGGCGGGTCAAGAGACCCAGTACTTC. This codes for CASSPWAGQETQYF. The chain recombines TRBV7-2 with TRBJ2-5; D may be TRBD2 (5 bases). The germline gives CDR1 SGHTA, CDR2 FQGNSA. Trimming pared 5 bases from V and 2 bases from J, leaving 12 bases between. The CDR3 is made up of 14 amino acids.

V and J are TRBV28 and TRBJ1-6; 7 bases map to TRBD1. V dropped 6 bases and J dropped 8; count of bases not matched to a gene: 13. The CDR3 extends over 16 amino acids. The germline V gene has CDR1 MDHEN and CDR2 SYDVKM. The CDR3 coding sequence is TGTGCCAGCAGACCGACAGGGTTTGAGGAGGATTCACCCCTCCACTTT. As protein: CASRPTGFEEDSPLHF.

This clone appeared a single time. This sequence joins TRBV20-1 and TRBJ1-2; D is unclear. The CDR3 is 10 residues long. The V and J ends lost 6 bases and 5 bases respectively, with 7 bases between them. Looked up from germline, CDR1 is DFQATT and CDR2 is SNEGSKA (reference sequence). CDR3 sequence (DNA): TGCAGTGCCCCCTCGTATGGCTACACCTTC. Translating gives CSAPSYGYTF.

The genes are TRBV4-2 and TRBJ2-3; 10 nucleotides agree with TRBD2. CDR3 size: 17 residues. V dropped 0 bases and J dropped 5; count of bases not matched to a gene: 8. Per germline, CDR1 LGHNA and CDR2 YNFKEQ. The CDR3 spells CASSQEQAGGLIDTQYF. The CDR3 bases are TGTGCCAGCAGCCAAGAGCAAGCGGGGGGGTTAATAGATACGCAGTATTTT.

This clone appeared once. This chain links TRBV10-3 with TRBJ2-1; 9 bases map to TRBD2. Germline CDR1 is ENHRY and CDR2 is SYGVKD. The CDR3 runs to 16 residues. Germline trimming cut 2 bases from V and 7 bases from J; bases unmatched to any gene: 9. The CDR3 DNA is TGTGCCATCAGTGAGGGGGGCGGGAGGGTTACGAATGAGCAGTTCTTC. It translates to CAISEGGGRVTNEQFF.

This clone has more than one count but fewer than ten. The chain recombines TRBV2 with TRBJ1-4; TRBD1 matches at 7 bases. This CDR3 has 13 residues. The trim removed 7 bases at V and 7 bases at J, leaving 6 bases unmatched. Germline V gene data show CDR1 as SNHLY and CDR2 as FYNNEI. CDR3 in DNA: TGTGCCAGCAAGGGACAGAGGACTGAAAAACTGTTTTTT. It specifies CASKGQRTEKLFF.

The rearrangement links TRBV4-1 to TRBJ2-3, with 7 bases lining up with TRBD2. This CDR3 is built from 16 residues. The junction had 6 bases not matched to a gene; V was cut back by 1 base and J by 2 bases. Germline V gene data show CDR1 as MGHRA and CDR2 as YSYEKL. Here the CDR3 reads CASSQGHSGITDTQYF. The CDR3, as DNA: TGCGCCAGCAGCCAAGGACACAGCGGGATCACAGATACGCAGTATTTT.

The V call is TRBV19, the J call TRBJ2-3; 10 nucleotides match TRBD2. In germline, CDR1 is LNHDA, CDR2 SQIVND (reference sequence). There are 16 residues in the CDR3. V gave up 4 bases and J gave up 2 bases; unmatched junction bases: 6. The CDR3 protein is CASSTRAGGPTDTQYF. In DNA form, the CDR3 reads TGTGCCAGTAGTACCCGAGCGGGGGGGCCCACAGATACGCAGTATTTT.

This chain links TRBV20-1 with TRBJ2-7; D remains ambiguous. Per the germline V gene, CDR1 is DFQATT and CDR2 is SNEGSKA (reference sequence). With 3 bases removed from V and 0 bases from J, the gap between germline ends came to 12 bases. The CDR3 runs 14 residues. CDR3 nucleotide sequence: TGCAGTGCTAGTAGTGATAGGAGCTCCTACGAGCAGTACTTC. Translating it yields CSASSDRSSYEQYF.

The V and J genes are TRBV2 and TRBJ2-2, with a weak D call TRBD1 (5 bases). CDR1 and CDR2 from the germline V gene are SNHLY and FYNNEI. The length of the CDR3 is 13 residues. V was trimmed by 6 bases and J by 3 bases, leaving 8 bases between them. The CDR3 loop is CASRPTDTGELFF. CDR3 bases: TGTGCCAGCAGACCGACAGACACCGGGGAGCTGTTTTTT.

This clone was seen a few times. The chain has TRBV5-6 and TRBJ1-4; D not resolved. The CDR3 runs 15 residues. Germline CDR1 is SGHDT and CDR2 is YYEEEE. Trimming took 4 bases from V and 6 from J, leaving 16 bases between them. Here the CDR3 reads CASSRQPNPHEKLFF. The CDR3 bases are TGTGCCAGCAGCCGACAACCTAACCCACATGAAAAACTGTTTTTT.

CDR3 in amino acids: CASSQDSPTGTHYNEQFF. The CDR3 DNA reads TGCGCCAGCAGCCAAGACTCGCCGACCGGGACACATTACAATGAGCAGTTCTTC. The chain carries TRBV4-1 and TRBJ2-1; a weak D match, TRBD1 (6 bases). The CDR3 loop spans 18 amino acids. Germline V gene sequence: CDR1 MGHRA, CDR2 YSYEKL. Trimming shortened V by 0 bases and J by 4 bases, and 19 bases separated the two germline ends.

In regard to this clone: Within the sample, other DNA sequences also encode this same CDR3. V gene TRBV6-5 combines with J gene TRBJ1-1; D is ambiguous. V was clipped by 0 bases and J by 1 base, with 6 bases between them. This CDR3 spans 14 amino acids. Germline V lookup: CDR1 MNHEY, CDR2 SVGAGI. CDR3 sequence: CASSYSQANTEAFF. Written as DNA, the CDR3 is TGTGCCAGCAGTTACTCCCAGGCGAACACTGAAGCTTTCTTT.

This clone was detected a few times. The CDR3 region has the DNA TGTGCCAGTAGTCCGACTAGCGGGAGCGCCTACGAGCAGTACTTC. It yields the protein CASSPTSGSAYEQYF. This chain links TRBV19 with TRBJ2-7, with TRBD2 matching over 12 bases. Germline trimming cut 5 bases from V and 2 bases from J; bases unmatched to any gene: 4. CDR3 size: 15 residues. CDR1 and CDR2 (germline): LNHDA, SQIVND (reference sequence).

This clone was detected only a few times. This chain links TRBV28 with TRBJ1-5; unclear D gene. Per germline, CDR1 MDHEN and CDR2 SYDVKM. Trimming left V 6 bases short and J 5 bases short, with 11 bases between. The CDR3 is made up of 13 amino acids. Here the CDR3 DNA reads TGTGCCAGCAGCACAGCTGGCCATCAGCCCCAGCATTTT. Protein: CASSTAGHQPQHF.

This clone showed up just once. The V gene is TRBV6-4, the J gene TRBJ2-2, with D possibly being TRBD2 (6 bases). The CDR3 sequence is 14 residues long. Germline CDR1 reads MRHNA; CDR2 reads SNTAGT. V lost 7 bases and J 4 bases, leaving 13 bases between the germline ends. CDR3 sequence: CASTPQGGTGELFF. The CDR3 DNA is TGTGCCAGCACACCGCAGGGAGGCACCGGGGAGCTGTTTTTT.